The T cell receptor beta chain described here comes from a study of monozygotic twins with cystic fibrosis. Study as a whole: Approximately 3 micrograms of fragmented DNA underwent approximately 15 PCR cycles for library preparation.

The CDR3 totals 18 residues. Trimming cost V 5 bases and J 4 bases; bases outside gene matches: 11. Germline CDR1 and CDR2: SGHAT and FQNNGV. Study-level points and caveats: Monozygotic CF twins shared more identical nucleotide clonotypes than unrelated patients. V usage most resembled the co-twin in 13 of 16 pairs. Age, concordance and disease severity did not associate with shared CDR3 numbers.

Worth noting for this clone: The antigen remains unidentified.

The protocol was immunoSEQ multiplex PCR, while the TCRdb copy is restricted to in-frame clones and leaves out a portion. Of some 14,000 clones in the sample, approximately 90% are singletons; the top ten hold around 0.7%. The sample was blood. The sequence was collected from a boy aged 5-17 years with cystic fibrosis. This chain connects TRBV11-2 to TRBJ2-5, with 15 bases matching TRBD2. CDR3 nucleotides: TGTGCCAGCAGCCCCCGTCCCGGGACTAGCGGGGGGCGAGAGACCCAGTACTTC. Its translation: CASSPRPGTSGGRETQYF. The full variable domain, rest sourced from reference TRBV11-2 and TRBJ2-5, is EAGVAQSPRYKIIEKRQSVAFWCNPISGHATLYWYQQILGQGPKLLIQFQNNGVVDDSQLPKDRFSAERLKGVDSTLKIQPAKLEDSAVYLCASSPRPGTSGGRETQYFGPGTRLLVL.